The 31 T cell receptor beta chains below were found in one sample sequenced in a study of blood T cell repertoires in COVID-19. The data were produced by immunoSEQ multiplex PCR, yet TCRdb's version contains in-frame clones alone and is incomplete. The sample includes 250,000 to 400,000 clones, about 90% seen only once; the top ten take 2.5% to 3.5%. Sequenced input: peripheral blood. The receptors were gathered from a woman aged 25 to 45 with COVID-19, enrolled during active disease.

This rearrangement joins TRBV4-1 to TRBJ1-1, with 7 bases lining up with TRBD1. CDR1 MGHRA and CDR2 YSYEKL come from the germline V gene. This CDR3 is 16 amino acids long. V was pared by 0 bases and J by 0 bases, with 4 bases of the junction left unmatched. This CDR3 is CASSQDEQGMNTEAFF. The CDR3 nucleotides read TGCGCCAGCAGCCAAGACGAACAGGGGATGAACACTGAAGCTTTCTTT.

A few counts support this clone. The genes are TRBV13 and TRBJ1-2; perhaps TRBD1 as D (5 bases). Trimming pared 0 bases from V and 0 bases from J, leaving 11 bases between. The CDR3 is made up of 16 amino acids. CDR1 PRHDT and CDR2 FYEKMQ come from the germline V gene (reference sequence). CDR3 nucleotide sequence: TGTGCCAGCAGCTTAGGTCGGGCCAGGGCTAACTATGGCTACACCTTC. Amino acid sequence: CASSLGRARANYGYTF. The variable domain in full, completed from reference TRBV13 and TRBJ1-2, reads AAGVIQSPRHLIKEKRETATLKCYPIPRHDTVYWYQQGPGQDPQFLISFYEKMQSDKGSIPDRFSAQQFSDYHSELNMSSLELGDSALYFCASSLGRARANYGYTFGSGTRLTVV.

CDR3 DNA sequence: TGTGCCAGCAGCTTCGGGAGGGGCACTGAAGCTTTCTTT. This encodes CASSFGRGTEAFF. V usage is TRBV11-2 and J usage is TRBJ1-1; a weak D match, TRBD1 (5 bases). V gave up 3 bases and J gave up 4 bases, with 9 bases separating them. This CDR3 is 13 amino acids long. CDR1 is SGHAT, CDR2 FQNNGV, per germline.

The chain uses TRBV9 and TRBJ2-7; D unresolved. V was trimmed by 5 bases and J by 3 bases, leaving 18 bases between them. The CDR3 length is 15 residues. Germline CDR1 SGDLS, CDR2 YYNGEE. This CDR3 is CASSNGAGSSYEQYF. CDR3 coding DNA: TGTGCCAGCAGTAACGGTGCAGGTTCAAGCTACGAGCAGTACTTC.

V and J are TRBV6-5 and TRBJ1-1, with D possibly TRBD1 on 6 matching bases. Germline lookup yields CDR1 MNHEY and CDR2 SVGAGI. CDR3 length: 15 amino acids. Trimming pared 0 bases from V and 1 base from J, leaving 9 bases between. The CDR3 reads CASSYSPTGNTEAFF. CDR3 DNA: TGTGCCAGCAGTTACTCCCCGACAGGGAACACTGAAGCTTTCTTT.

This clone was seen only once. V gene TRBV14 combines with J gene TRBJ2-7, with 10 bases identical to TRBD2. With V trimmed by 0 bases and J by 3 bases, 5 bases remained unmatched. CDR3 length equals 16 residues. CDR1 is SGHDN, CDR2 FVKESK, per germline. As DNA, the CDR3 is TGTGCCAGCAGCCAAGAGTTGGCTAGCGGGAGCTACGAGCAGTACTTC. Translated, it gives CASSQELASGSYEQYF. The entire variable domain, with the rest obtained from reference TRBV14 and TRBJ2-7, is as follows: EAGVTQFPSHSVIEKGQTVTLRCDPISGHDNLYWYRRVMGKEIKFLLHFVKESKQDESGMPNNRFLAERTGGTYSTLKVQPAELEDSGVYFCASSQELASGSYEQYFGPGTRLTVT.

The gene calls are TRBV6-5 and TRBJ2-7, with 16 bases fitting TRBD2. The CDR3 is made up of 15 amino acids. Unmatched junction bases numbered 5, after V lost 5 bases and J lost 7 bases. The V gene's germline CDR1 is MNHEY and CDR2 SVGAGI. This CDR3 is CASSRGLAGGGEQYF. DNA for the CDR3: TGTGCCAGCAGTCGGGGACTAGCGGGAGGGGGAGAGCAGTACTTC.

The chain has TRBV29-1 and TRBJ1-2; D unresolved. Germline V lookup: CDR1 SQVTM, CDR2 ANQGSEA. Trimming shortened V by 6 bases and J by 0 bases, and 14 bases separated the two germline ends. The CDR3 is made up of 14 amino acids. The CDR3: CSVAPKLANYGYTF. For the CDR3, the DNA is TGCAGCGTCGCCCCCAAGTTAGCTAACTATGGCTACACCTTC. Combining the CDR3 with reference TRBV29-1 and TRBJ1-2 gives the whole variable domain SAVISQKPSRDICQRGTSLTIQCQVDSQVTMMFWYRQQPGQSLTLIATANQGSEATYESGFVIDKFPISRPNLTFSTLTVSNMSPEDSSIYLCSVAPKLANYGYTFGSGTRLTVV.

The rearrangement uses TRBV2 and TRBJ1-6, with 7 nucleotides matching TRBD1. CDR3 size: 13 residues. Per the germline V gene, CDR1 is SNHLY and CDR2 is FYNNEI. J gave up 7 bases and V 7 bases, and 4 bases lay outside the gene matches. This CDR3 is CASTEQGNSPLHF. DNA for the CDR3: TGTGCCAGCACCGAACAGGGGAATTCACCCCTCCACTTT.

The CDR3 region has the DNA TGCGCCACCTCACCGGGACTAGCGGGAGGCGGCCAAGAGACCCAGTACTTC. This gives the protein CATSPGLAGGGQETQYF. The V call is TRBV5-1, the J call TRBJ2-5; 15 bases are shared with TRBD2. Germline CDR1 reads SGHRS; CDR2 reads YFSETQ. The CDR3 loop spans 17 amino acids. The ends lost 9 bases at V and 1 base at J; junction bases unmatched: 10.

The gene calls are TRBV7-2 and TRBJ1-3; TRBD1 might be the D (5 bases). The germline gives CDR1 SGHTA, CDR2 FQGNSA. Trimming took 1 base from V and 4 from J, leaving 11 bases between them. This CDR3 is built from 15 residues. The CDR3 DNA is TGTGCCAGCAGCTTAGGCAGGGAAAACGGAAACACCATATATTTT. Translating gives CASSLGRENGNTIYF.

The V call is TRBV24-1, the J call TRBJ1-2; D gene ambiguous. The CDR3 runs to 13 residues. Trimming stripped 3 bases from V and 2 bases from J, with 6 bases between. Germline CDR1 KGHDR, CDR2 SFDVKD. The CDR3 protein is CATSDSRNYGYTF. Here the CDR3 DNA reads TGTGCCACCAGTGATAGCAGGAACTATGGCTACACCTTC.

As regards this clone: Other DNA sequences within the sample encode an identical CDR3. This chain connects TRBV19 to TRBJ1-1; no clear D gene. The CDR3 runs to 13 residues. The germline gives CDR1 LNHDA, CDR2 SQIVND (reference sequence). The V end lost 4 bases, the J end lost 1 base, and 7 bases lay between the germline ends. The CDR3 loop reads CASSTTANTEAFF. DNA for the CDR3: TGTGCCAGTAGTACTACAGCGAACACTGAAGCTTTCTTT.

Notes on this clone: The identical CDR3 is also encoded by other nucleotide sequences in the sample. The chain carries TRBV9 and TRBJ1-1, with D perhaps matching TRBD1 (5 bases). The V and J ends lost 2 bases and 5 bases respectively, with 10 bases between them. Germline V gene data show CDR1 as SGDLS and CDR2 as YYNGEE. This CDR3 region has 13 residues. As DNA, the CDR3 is TGTGCCAGCAGCGTCCTGGGGGGGACTGAAGCTTTCTTT. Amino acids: CASSVLGGTEAFF.

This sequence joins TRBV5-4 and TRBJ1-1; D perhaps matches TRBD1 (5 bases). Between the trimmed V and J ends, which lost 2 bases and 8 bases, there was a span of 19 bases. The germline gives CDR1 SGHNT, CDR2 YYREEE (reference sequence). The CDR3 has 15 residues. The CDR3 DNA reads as TGTGCCAGCAGCTTTTCGAGGCAGGGAAGGGTGGAAGCTTTCTTT. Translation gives CASSFSRQGRVEAFF.

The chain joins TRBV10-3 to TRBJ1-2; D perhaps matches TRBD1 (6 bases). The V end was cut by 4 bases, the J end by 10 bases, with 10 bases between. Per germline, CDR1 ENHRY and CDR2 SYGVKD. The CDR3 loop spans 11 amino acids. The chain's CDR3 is CAISADSLYTF. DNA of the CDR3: TGTGCCATCAGTGCGGACAGTCTCTACACCTTC.

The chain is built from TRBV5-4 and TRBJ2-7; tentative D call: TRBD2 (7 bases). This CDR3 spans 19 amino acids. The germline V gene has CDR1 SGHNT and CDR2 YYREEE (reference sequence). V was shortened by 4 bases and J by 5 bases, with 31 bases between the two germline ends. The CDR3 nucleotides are TGTGCCAGCAGCCCATTGCCCGGGACTACCGGAACCGGGGGCGACGAGCAGTACTTC. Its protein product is CASSPLPGTTGTGGDEQYF.

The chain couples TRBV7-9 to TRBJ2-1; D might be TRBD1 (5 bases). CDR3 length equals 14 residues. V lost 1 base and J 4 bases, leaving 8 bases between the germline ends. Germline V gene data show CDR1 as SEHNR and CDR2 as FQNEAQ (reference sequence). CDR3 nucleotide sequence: TGTGCCAGCAGCTTAGTGGGGCCTTACAATGAGCAGTTCTTC. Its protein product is CASSLVGPYNEQFF.

The CDR3 loop is CASRISGSYEQYF. CDR3 nucleotide sequence: TGTGCCAGCCGCATCTCAGGCTCCTACGAGCAGTACTTC. This chain links TRBV25-1 with TRBJ2-7; D unclear. This CDR3 spans 13 amino acids. Germline V gives CDR1 MGHDK, CDR2 SYGVNS. Trimming stripped 8 bases from V and 0 bases from J, with 11 bases between.

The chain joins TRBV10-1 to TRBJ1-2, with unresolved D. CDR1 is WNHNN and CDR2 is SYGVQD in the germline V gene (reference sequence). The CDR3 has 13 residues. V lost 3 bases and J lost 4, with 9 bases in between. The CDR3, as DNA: TGCGCCAGCAGTGAAAAGATCGGCTATGGCTACACCTTC. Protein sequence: CASSEKIGYGYTF.

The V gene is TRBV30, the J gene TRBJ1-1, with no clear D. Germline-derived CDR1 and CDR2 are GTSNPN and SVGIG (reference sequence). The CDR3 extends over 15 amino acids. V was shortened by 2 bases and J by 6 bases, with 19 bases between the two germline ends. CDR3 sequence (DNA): TGTGCCTGGAGTACTGGTAGGGCGGGAGGAGCTGAAGCTTTCTTT. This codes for CAWSTGRAGGAEAFF.

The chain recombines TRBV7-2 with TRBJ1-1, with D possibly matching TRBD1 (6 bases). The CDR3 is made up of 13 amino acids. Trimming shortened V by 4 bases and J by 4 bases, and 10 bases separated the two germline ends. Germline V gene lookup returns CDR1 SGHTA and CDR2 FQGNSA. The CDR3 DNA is TGTGCCAGCAGCTGGACAGTGGGCACTGAAGCTTTCTTT. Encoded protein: CASSWTVGTEAFF.

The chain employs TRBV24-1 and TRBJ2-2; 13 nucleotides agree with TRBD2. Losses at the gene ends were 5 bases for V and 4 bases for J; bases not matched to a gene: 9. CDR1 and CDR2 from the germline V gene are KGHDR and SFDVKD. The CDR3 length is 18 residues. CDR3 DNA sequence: TGTGCCACCAGTGCCCCCTCGACTAGCGGGAGGAGCACCGGGGAGCTGTTTTTT. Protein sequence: CATSAPSTSGRSTGELFF.

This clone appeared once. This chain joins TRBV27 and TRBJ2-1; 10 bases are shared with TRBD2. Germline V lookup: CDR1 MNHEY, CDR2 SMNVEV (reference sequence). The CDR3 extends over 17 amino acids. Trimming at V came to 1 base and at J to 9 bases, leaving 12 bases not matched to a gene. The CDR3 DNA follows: TGTGCCAGCAGTTTATTTCGTGGTAGCGGGAGGAAATTTGAGCAGTTCTTC. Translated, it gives CASSLFRGSGRKFEQFF.

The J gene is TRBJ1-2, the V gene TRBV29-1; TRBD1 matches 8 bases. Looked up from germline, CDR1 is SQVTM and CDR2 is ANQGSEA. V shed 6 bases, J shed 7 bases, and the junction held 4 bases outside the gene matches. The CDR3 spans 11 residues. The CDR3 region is CSVADRAGYTF. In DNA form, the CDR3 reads TGCAGCGTCGCGGACAGGGCTGGCTACACCTTC.

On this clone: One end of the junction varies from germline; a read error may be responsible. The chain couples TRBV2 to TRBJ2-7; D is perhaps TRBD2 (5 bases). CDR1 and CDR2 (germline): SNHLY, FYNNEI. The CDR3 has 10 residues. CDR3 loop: CVSIGGEQYF. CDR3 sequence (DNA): TGTGTCAGCATCGGAGGAGAGCAGTACTTC.

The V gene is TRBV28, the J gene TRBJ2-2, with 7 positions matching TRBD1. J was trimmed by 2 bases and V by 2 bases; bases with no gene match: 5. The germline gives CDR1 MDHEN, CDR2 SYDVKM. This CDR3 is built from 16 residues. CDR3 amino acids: CASSLPGQLNTGELFF. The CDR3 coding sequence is TGTGCCAGCAGTTTACCGGGACAGCTTAACACCGGGGAGCTGTTTTTT.

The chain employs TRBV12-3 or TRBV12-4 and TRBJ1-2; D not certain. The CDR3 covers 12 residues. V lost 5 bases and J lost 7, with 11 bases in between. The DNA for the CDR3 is TGTGCCAGCAGTCCGGGATTACCTGGCTACACCTTC. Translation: CASSPGLPGYTF.

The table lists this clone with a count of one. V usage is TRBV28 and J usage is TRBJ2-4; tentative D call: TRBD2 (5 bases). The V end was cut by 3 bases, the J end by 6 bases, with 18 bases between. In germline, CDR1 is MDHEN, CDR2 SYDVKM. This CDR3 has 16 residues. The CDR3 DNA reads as TGTGCCAGCAGTTTTTCAGACCGCGGGTTGGCAAACATTCAGTACTTC. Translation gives CASSFSDRGLANIQYF. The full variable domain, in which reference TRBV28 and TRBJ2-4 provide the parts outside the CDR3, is DVKVTQSSRYLVKRTGEKVFLECVQDMDHENMFWYRQDPGLGLRLIYFSYDVKMKEKGDIPEGYSVSREKKERFSLILESASTNQTSMYLCASSFSDRGLANIQYFGAGTRLSVL.

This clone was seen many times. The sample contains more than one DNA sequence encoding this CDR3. The CDR3 DNA is TGTGCCAGCAGCGCAAACTCTGGAAACACCATATATTTT. Translation gives CASSANSGNTIYF. The chain uses TRBV9 and TRBJ1-3; no firm D call. This CDR3 region has 13 residues. Per the germline V gene, CDR1 is SGDLS and CDR2 is YYNGEE. Trimming stripped 3 bases from V and 0 bases from J, with 4 bases between.

The CDR3 DNA is TGTGCCAGCAGTCCCCGGACTAGCCGAGAGACCCAGTACTTC. Translating it yields CASSPRTSRETQYF. V is TRBV28 and J is TRBJ2-5; 8 bases align to TRBD2. Looked up from germline, CDR1 is MDHEN and CDR2 is SYDVKM. This CDR3 comprises 14 residues. The V segment lost 5 bases and the J segment 4 bases; nucleotides outside the gene matches: 6.